A selection of T cell receptor beta chains follows, all from one sample in a study of T cell responses to AZD1222 COVID-19 vaccine. The method was immunoSEQ multiplex PCR; TCRdb's version includes in-frame clones alone and lacks a portion of them. The table lists some 110,000 clones, roughly 87% of them singletons. Sequences were derived from peripheral blood, sampled on day 0 of AZD1222 vaccination. The source is an adult in good health. The CDR3 runs from the conserved cysteine through the conserved F or W. Fields, in order: J gene, V gene, D gene, CDR3 protein. The D gene is left open where the match is weak.

>TRBJ2-7|TRBV18|.
CASSVQGLEQYF
>TRBJ2-1|TRBV25-1|.
CASSQSPNNEQFF
>TRBJ2-7|TRBV6-2/TRBV6-3|.
CASSYPEKASYEQYF
>TRBJ1-4|TRBV7-9|.
CASSGEKLFF
>TRBJ1-2|TRBV28|TRBD1
CASSLGGQAYGYTF
>TRBJ2-7|TRBV30|.
CAWSVLRYEQYF
>TRBJ1-6|TRBV3-1/TRBV3-2|.
CASSQEGRALHF
>TRBJ1-5|TRBV6-5|.
CASSYGRFGQPQHF
>TRBJ2-3|TRBV9|TRBD2
CASSPLAGGPDTQYF
>TRBJ2-1|TRBV9|TRBD2
CASSTGLAVSYNEQFF
>TRBJ1-2|TRBV6-4|.
CASSDFGTGSYTF
>TRBJ2-1|TRBV7-9|TRBD2
CASSPQRGSSYNEQFF
>TRBJ2-3|TRBV3-1/TRBV3-2|TRBD2
CASSPGTSGGVGDTQYF
>TRBJ1-1|TRBV7-8|.
CASSLVQANEAFF
>TRBJ1-1|TRBV6-1|.
CASSDRTEGNTEAFF
>TRBJ1-4|TRBV7-8|.
CASSSFGNRRNIGEKLFF
>TRBJ2-5|TRBV3-1/TRBV3-2|.
CASSQNLRGQETQYF
>TRBJ2-1|TRBV6-4|.
CASSVDGTGYNEQFF
>TRBJ2-4|TRBV14|TRBD2
CASSTGTSLNIQYF
>TRBJ1-2|TRBV9|.
CASSEETGRSYGYTF
>TRBJ1-3|TRBV6-1|.
CASSEVGASGNTIYF
>TRBJ1-2|TRBV5-5|.
CASSLQVANYGYTF
>TRBJ1-2|TRBV28|.
CASSYQGGYGYTF
>TRBJ1-4|TRBV5-1|.
CASRDHLNEKLFF
>TRBJ1-5|TRBV7-9|.
CASSLTGSNQPQHF
>TRBJ2-7|TRBV28|.
CASSLGFGEQYF
>TRBJ2-1|TRBV7-6|.
CASRGGQGSYNEQFF
>TRBJ2-1|TRBV7-3|TRBD2
CASSVLAGSYNEQFF
>TRBJ1-1|TRBV18|TRBD1
CASSPGTANTEAFF
>TRBJ1-5|TRBV28|TRBD1
CASSSGGPNQPQHF
>TRBJ2-3|TRBV7-2|TRBD2
CASSLDVGRLAGYTQYF
>TRBJ1-1|TRBV18|.
CASSPRAVTEAFF
>TRBJ1-2|TRBV7-9|TRBD1
CASSLQAGTANYGYTF
>TRBJ1-5|TRBV27|TRBD1
CASDGDRGRNQPQHF
>TRBJ1-6|TRBV6-5|.
CASSIYRDGASPLHF
>TRBJ2-7|TRBV5-4|TRBD1
CASSVGQGAYEQYF
>TRBJ1-5|TRBV5-4|.
CASSTNPGVGGNQPQHF
>TRBJ2-7|TRBV4-1|TRBD2
CASSQSGLAGVNEQYF
>TRBJ2-7|TRBV7-9|.
CASSLIGGARDEQYF
>TRBJ1-2|TRBV7-9|TRBD1
CASSPDRGVGGYTF
>TRBJ1-4|TRBV4-1|.
CASSQENPDGLFF
>TRBJ2-1|TRBV7-9|TRBD2
CASSQGASGSNEQFF
>TRBJ1-5|TRBV24-1|.
CATRGPSSDQPQHF
>TRBJ1-1|TRBV5-1|.
CASSSWDQGTEAFF
>TRBJ2-5|TRBV7-8|.
CASSLGATNQETQYF
>TRBJ2-6|TRBV6-1|TRBD1
CASSVGTGIPSGANVLTF
>TRBJ1-2|TRBV12-3/TRBV12-4|.
CASRLQVGNGYTF
>TRBJ1-5|TRBV19|.
CASSIWGAGQPQHF
>TRBJ2-1|TRBV5-6|TRBD2
CASSPGGPGDEQFF
>TRBJ1-5|TRBV12-3/TRBV12-4|.
CASSFRGGQPQHF
>TRBJ2-2|TRBV10-3|.
CATASGGDTGELFF
>TRBJ1-4|TRBV5-6|TRBD1
CASSRGDSNEKLFF
>TRBJ1-5|TRBV3-1/TRBV3-2|.
CASSQEGGGNQPQHF
>TRBJ1-2|TRBV4-2|.
CASSQGGGADFNTF
>TRBJ1-2|TRBV30|.
CAWSSRDNYGYTF
>TRBJ2-7|TRBV7-3|.
CASSPYGWSSYEQYF
>TRBJ1-1|TRBV4-1|.
CASSQDRSQGTEAFF
>TRBJ2-4|TRBV10-2|.
CASSEGRSLAKNIQYF
>TRBJ2-1|TRBV24-1|.
CATSDLGSWTEQFF
>TRBJ2-1|TRBV7-3|.
CASSLNPGDEQFF